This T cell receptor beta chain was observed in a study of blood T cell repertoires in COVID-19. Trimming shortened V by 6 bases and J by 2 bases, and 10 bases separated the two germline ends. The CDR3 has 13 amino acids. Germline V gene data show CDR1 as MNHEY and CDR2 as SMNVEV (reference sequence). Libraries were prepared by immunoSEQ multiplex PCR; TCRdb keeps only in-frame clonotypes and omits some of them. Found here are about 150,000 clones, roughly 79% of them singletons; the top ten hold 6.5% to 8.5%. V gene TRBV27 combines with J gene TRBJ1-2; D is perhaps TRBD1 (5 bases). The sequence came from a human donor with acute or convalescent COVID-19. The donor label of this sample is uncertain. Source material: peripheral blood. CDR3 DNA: TGTGCCAGCAGCGGGGGGGAAAACTATGGCTACACCTTC. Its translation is CASSGGENYGYTF.